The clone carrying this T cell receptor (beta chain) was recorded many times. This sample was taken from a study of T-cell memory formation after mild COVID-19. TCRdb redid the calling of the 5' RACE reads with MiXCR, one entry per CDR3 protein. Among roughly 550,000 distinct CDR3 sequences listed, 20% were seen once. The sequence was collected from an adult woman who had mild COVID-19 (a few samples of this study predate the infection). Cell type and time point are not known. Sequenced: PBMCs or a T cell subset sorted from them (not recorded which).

For the CDR3, the DNA is TGTGCCAGCAGCCCCGAAGCCGGGACAATCAGCCCTTACAATGAGCAGTTCTTC. It translates to CASSPEAGTISPYNEQFF. The V call is TRBV7-8, the J call TRBJ2-1; D perhaps matches TRBD1 (6 bases). V lost 5 bases and J 4 bases, leaving 24 bases between the germline ends. The CDR3 extends over 18 amino acids. From germline, CDR1 is SGHVS and CDR2 FQNEAQ.